This T cell receptor (beta chain) was obtained from a study of cytotoxic CD8 clonotypes in ibrutinib-treated CLL. Study as a whole: Investigators collected response samples after a median approximately eleven months of treatment, range 6 to 36. Mean productive templates were around 260,000; mean productive rearrangements were about 90,000.

Study-wide results and limits: Public clonotypes were uncommon and contracted or stayed stable on treatment.

Measured with immunoSEQ multiplex PCR; TCRdb has only the in-frame clones, and not every one. The sample includes about 130,000 clones, around 80% of them seen just once. As for this clone: Its specificity is not known.

The specimen was PBMCs, collected after 12 months of ibrutinib treatment. The clonotype originates from a human donor with chronic lymphocytic leukemia.

This CDR3 is CASSISGAGSYNEQFF. CDR3 nucleotide sequence: TGTGCCAGCAGCATCTCGGGGGCGGGCTCCTACAATGAGCAGTTCTTC. V and J are TRBV9 and TRBJ2-1; D could derive from TRBD1 or TRBD2 (6 bases each). Per the germline V gene, CDR1 is SGDLS and CDR2 is YYNGEE. The V gene lost 4 bases and the J gene lost 0 bases, with 14 bases spanning the gap. The CDR3 is made up of 16 amino acids.